The entry that follows covers one T cell receptor beta chain sequence. The data stem from a study of control samples from healthy donors and cancer patients. TCRdb's table, derived via immunoSEQ multiplex PCR, lists solely in-frame clones and lacks some. The sample consists of 98,000 or so clones, around three quarters of them appearing once. V dropped 6 bases and J dropped 7; count of bases not matched to a gene: 11. Germline V gives CDR1 MNHEY, CDR2 SVGAGI. This CDR3 contains 15 residues. The rearrangement uses TRBV6-5 and TRBJ1-2; 10 bases match TRBD1. The TCR was taken from a woman aged 25 to 39 in good health. Specimen: blood. CDR3 loop: CASRTGQGEMVGYTF. CDR3 bases: TGTGCCAGCAGAACCGGACAGGGGGAAATGGTTGGCTACACCTTC.